This entry is about one T cell receptor (beta chain). This clone has just a few counts. Its specific antigen is unknown. One base away there is no much larger clone; base qualities are not given. Another Seattle source contributed samples from volunteer blood donors who had recovered from COVID-19. The collaborating institutions used their own protocols to collect whole blood in K2EDTA tubes. For TCRbeta analysis, collaborators shipped samples as frozen whole blood, isolated PBMCs, or DNA extracted from either of those sample types. These data come from a study of blood T cell repertoires in COVID-19 (dated by TCRdb to 2020 to 2021). Study-wide context: Samples from collaborators originated in the United States, Italy and Spain and spanned both the acute and convalescent phases of COVID-19. The repertoires were made available in a free public database intended to serve as a resource for research on the immune response to SARS-CoV-2. The dataset comprised deeply sampled blood TCRbeta repertoires from subjects exposed to, actively infected with, or recovered from COVID-19. The sample metadata nearly always contained a de-identified subject ID, COVID-19 status, age in years and sex. The material from the prospective study consisted of cDNA or gDNA derived from T cells, B-cell-depleted T cells, or PBMCs. Samples were obtained from the ongoing ImmuneRACE study (first 160 participants) and from about 1,300 subjects provided by 6 global collaborators. Where HLA class I and class II types were available, the types were taken from metadata supplied by the sample provider, not from assay-based typing. The full study reports these points: The amount of clinical and demographic metadata varied by source and participant and was provided uncurated.

From cysteine to phenylalanine, the CDR3 is 14 amino acids long. The kept DNA is CDR3 alone, 42 bases in frame from the first base. Trimming removed 7 bases from V and 4 bases from J; the gene matches leave 4 bases unexplained. CDR1 and CDR2 (MDHEN, SYDVKM) derive from the germline V gene. TCRbeta CDR3 regions were amplified from genomic DNA using the immunoSEQ Assay, a bias-controlled multiplex PCR. The original methods were these. The number of nucleated cells in each sample was estimated by amplification of reference gene primers within the assay. To quantify the absolute abundance of each unique TCRbeta CDR3 rearrangement, sequence reads were collapsed and filtered. Productive Simpson clonality was computed per sample as the square root of Simpson's diversity index over productive rearrangements. Held by TCRdb, this immuneACCESS table contains in-frame sequences only and omits some clones. Under half of the omission traces to an unresolved V gene where checked; the cause of the rest is unknown. D and trimming come from the DNA, and the V and J calls and clone size come from that table. The sample contains some 220,000 clones, more than 65% of them found a single time. Around 3.1% of the sample goes to the ten largest clones.

Input material: peripheral blood. Here the chain combines TRBV28 and TRBJ1-2; 12 middle bases align to TRBD1. This receptor was taken from a woman in her twenties or thirties who had recovered from COVID-19. For the CDR3, the sequence is CASTGTGGGYGYTF. The nucleotides are TGTGCCAGCACCGGGACAGGGGGCGGCTATGGCTACACCTTC.